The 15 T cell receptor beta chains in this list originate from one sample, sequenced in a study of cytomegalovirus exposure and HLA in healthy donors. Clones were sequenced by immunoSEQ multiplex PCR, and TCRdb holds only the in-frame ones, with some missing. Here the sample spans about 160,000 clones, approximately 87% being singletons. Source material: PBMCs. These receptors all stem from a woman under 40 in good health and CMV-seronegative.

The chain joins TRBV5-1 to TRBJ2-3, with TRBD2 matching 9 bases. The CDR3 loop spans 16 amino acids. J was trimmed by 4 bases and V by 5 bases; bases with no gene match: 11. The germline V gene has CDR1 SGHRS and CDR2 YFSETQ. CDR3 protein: CASRPGHSGGPDTQYF. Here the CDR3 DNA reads TGCGCCAGCAGGCCGGGCCATAGCGGGGGTCCAGATACGCAGTATTTT.

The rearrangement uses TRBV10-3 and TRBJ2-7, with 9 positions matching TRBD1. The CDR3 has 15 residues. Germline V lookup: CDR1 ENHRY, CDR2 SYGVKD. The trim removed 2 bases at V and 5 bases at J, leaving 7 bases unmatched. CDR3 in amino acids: CAISEPGTGFDEQYF. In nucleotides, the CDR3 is TGTGCCATCAGTGAGCCCGGGACAGGGTTTGACGAGCAGTACTTC.

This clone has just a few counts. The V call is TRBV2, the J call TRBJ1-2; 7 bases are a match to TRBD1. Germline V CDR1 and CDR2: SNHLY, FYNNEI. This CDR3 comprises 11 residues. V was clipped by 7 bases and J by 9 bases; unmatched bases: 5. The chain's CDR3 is CASIRGVSYTF. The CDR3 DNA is TGTGCCAGCATCAGGGGGGTTAGCTACACCTTC.

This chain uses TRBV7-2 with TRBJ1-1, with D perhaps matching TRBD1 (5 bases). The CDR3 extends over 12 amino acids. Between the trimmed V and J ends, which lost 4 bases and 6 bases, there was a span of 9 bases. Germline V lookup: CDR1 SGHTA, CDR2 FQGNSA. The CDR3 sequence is CASSWGGAEAFF. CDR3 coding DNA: TGTGCCAGCAGCTGGGGGGGAGCTGAAGCTTTCTTT.

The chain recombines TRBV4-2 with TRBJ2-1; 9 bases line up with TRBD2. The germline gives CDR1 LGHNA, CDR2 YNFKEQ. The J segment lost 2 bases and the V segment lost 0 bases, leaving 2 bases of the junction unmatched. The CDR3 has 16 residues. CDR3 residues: CASSQERGGPYNEQFF. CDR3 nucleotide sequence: TGTGCCAGCAGCCAAGAGCGGGGGGGCCCCTACAATGAGCAGTTCTTC.

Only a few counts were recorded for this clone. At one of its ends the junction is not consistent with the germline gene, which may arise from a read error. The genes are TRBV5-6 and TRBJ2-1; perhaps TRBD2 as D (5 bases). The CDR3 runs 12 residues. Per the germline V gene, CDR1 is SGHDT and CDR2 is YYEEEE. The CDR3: CASSPRTRNMIF. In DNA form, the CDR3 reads TGTGCCAGCAGCCCCCGGACTCGTAATATGATCTTC.

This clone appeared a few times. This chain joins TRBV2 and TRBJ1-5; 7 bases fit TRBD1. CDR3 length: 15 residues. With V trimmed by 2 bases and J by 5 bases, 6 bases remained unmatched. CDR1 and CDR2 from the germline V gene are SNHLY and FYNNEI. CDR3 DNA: TGTGCCAGCAGTGAAACACAGGGGTACGATCAGCCCCAGCATTTT. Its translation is CASSETQGYDQPQHF.

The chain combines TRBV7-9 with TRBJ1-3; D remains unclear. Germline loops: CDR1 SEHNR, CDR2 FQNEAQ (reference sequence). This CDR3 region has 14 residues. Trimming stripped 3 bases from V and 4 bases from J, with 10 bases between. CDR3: CASSLGGGGNTIYF. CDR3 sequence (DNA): TGTGCCAGCAGCTTGGGTGGCGGCGGAAACACCATATATTTT.

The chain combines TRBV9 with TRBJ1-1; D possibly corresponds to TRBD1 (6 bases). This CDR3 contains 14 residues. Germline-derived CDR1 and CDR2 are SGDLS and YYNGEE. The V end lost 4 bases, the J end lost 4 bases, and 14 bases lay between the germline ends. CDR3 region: CASSPHRAGTEAFF. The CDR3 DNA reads TGTGCCAGCAGCCCCCACAGGGCGGGCACTGAAGCTTTCTTT. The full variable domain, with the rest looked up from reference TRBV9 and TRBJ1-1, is DSGVTQTPKHLITATGQRVTLRCSPRSGDLSVYWYQQSLDQGLQFLIQYYNGEERAKGNILERFSAQQFPDLHSELNLSSLELGDSALYFCASSPHRAGTEAFFGQGTRLTVV.

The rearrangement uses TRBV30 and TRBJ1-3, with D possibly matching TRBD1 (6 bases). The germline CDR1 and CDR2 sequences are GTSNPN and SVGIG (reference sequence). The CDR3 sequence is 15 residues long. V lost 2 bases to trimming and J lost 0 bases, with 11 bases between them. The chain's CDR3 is CAWSPGGDSGNTIYF. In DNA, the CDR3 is TGTGCCTGGAGTCCTGGGGGCGACTCTGGAAACACCATATATTTT.

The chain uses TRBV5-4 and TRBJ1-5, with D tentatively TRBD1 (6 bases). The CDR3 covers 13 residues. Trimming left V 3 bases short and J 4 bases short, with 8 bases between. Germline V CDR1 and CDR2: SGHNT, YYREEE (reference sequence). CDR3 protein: CASSSQGNQPQHF. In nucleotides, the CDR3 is TGTGCCAGCAGCTCTCAGGGGAATCAGCCCCAGCATTTT.

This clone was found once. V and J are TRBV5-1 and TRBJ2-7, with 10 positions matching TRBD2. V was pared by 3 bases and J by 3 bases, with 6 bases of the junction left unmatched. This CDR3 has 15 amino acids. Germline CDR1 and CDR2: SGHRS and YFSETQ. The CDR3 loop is CASSSGLALSYEQYF. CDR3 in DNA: TGCGCCAGCAGCTCGGGACTAGCGCTGAGCTACGAGCAGTACTTC.

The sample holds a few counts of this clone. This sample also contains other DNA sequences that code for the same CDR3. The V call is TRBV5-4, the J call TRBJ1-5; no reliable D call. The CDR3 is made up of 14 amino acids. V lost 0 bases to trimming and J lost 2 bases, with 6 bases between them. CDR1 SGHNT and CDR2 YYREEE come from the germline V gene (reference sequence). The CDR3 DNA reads TGTGCCAGCAGCTTGGCCGGGGGCAATCAGCCCCAGCATTTT. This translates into CASSLAGGNQPQHF.

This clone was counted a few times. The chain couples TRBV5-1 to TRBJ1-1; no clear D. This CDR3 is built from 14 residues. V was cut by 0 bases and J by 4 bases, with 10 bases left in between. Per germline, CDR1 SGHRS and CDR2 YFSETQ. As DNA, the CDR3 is TGCGCCAGCAGCTTGGGAACTCAAATCACTGAAGCTTTCTTT. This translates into CASSLGTQITEAFF.

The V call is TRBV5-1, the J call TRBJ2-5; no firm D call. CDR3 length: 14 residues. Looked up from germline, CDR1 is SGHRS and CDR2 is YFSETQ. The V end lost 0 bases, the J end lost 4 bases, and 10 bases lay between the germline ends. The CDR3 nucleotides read TGCGCCAGCAGCTTGGGAACGACCGGAGAGACCCAGTACTTC. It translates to CASSLGTTGETQYF.